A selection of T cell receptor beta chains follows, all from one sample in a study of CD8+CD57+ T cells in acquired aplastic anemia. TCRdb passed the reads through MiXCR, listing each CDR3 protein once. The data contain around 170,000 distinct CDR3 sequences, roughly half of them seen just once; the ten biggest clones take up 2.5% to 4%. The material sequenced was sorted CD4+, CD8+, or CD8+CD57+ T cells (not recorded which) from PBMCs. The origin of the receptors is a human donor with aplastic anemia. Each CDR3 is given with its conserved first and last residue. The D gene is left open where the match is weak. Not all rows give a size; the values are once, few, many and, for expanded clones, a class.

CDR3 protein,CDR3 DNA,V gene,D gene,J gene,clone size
CASSKTGGVGELLF,TGTGCCAGCAGCAAGACTGGGGGAGTCGGGGAGCTGCTTTTT,TRBV2,-,TRBJ2-2,-
CASSIGAAGGYTF,TGTGCCAGTAGTATCGGGGCGGCGGGGGGCTACACCTTC,TRBV19,-,TRBJ1-2,-
CASSYRANTEAFF,TGTGCCAGTAGTTACAGGGCTAACACTGAAGCTTTCTTT,TRBV19,-,TRBJ1-1,-
CSAPQGAGETYEQYF,TGCAGTGCGCCACAGGGGGCTGGGGAAACCTACGAGCAGTACTTC,TRBV20-1,TRBD1,TRBJ2-7,-
CASSPRRTTAETQYF,TGTGCCAGCAGTCCACGTCGGACTACGGCGGAGACCCAGTACTTC,TRBV2,-,TRBJ2-5,-
CASSEARAPGGYTF,TGTGCCAGCAGTGAAGCGAGGGCTCCGGGCGGCTACACCTTC,TRBV2,-,TRBJ1-2,once
CASSPGASGVNEQFF,TGTGCCAGCAGCCCCGGGGCTAGCGGCGTCAATGAGCAGTTCTTC,TRBV14,TRBD2,TRBJ2-1,many
CASSVGASYEQYF,TGCGCCAGCAGCGTGGGAGCCTCCTACGAGCAGTACTTC,TRBV5-1,-,TRBJ2-7,-
CASSLGPTGGTEAFF,TGTGCCAGCAGCTTAGGTCCCACAGGGGGCACTGAAGCTTTCTTT,TRBV5-6,TRBD1,TRBJ1-1,-
CASSPLGQGSNQPQHF,TGTGCCAGCTCACCCCTGGGACAGGGAAGCAATCAGCCCCAGCATTTT,TRBV18,TRBD1,TRBJ1-5,-
CASSVPGQGSYEQYF,TGTGCCAGCAGCGTACCCGGACAGGGGTCCTACGAGCAGTACTTC,TRBV7-8,TRBD1,TRBJ2-7,-
CSGTGTNEQFF,TGCAGCGGGACAGGGACCAATGAGCAGTTCTTC,TRBV20-1,TRBD1,TRBJ2-1,-
CASSGPVRQGGLAKNIQYF,TGTGCCAGCAGTGGACCTGTGAGACAGGGGGGACTAGCCAAAAACATTCAGTACTTC,TRBV25-1,TRBD1,TRBJ2-4,medium-sized
CSVAGDRGRRTDTQYF,TGCAGCGTTGCGGGGGACAGGGGGCGGCGGACAGATACGCAGTATTTT,TRBV29-1,TRBD1,TRBJ2-3,-
CSASLSGIGAGSRNQPQHF,TGCAGTGCTAGTCTCTCCGGGATAGGGGCAGGGAGCCGCAATCAGCCCCAGCATTTT,TRBV20-1,-,TRBJ1-5,-
CAWTTLTANNSPLHF,TGTGCCTGGACAACCCTCACGGCTAATAATTCACCCCTCCACTTT,TRBV30,-,TRBJ1-6,many
CASSQGQITGELFF,TGTGCCAGCAGCCAAGGACAGATCACCGGGGAGCTGTTTTTT,TRBV5-4,-,TRBJ2-2,many
CSLKGQGSSPLHF,TGCAGCTTGAAGGGACAGGGGTCTTCACCCCTCCACTTT,TRBV29-1,TRBD1,TRBJ1-6,-
CASSSQTGTNTEAFF,TGCGCCAGCAGCTCGCAGACAGGGACCAACACTGAAGCTTTCTTT,TRBV5-1,TRBD1,TRBJ1-1,medium-sized
CASSPDTQYF,TGTGCCAGCAGCCCAGATACGCAGTATTTT,TRBV9,-,TRBJ2-3,-
CASHPIRDSYGYTF,TGTGCCAGCCATCCTATACGGGACAGCTATGGCTACACCTTC,TRBV25-1,TRBD1,TRBJ1-2,few
CASSYWPNGPDYGYTF,TGTGCCAGCAGTTACTGGCCTAATGGGCCTGACTATGGCTACACCTTC,TRBV6-5,-,TRBJ1-2,many
CASSQFLEHTQYF,TGTGCCAGCAGCCAATTCTTAGAACATACGCAGTATTTT,TRBV3-1,-,TRBJ2-3,-
CASSQDLTTAGAQYF,TGCGCCAGCAGCCAAGACTTGACAACCGCGGGGGCCCAGTACTTC,TRBV4-3,TRBD2,TRBJ2-5,many
CSARLGGGHNEKLFF,TGCAGTGCTAGACTTGGGGGGGGGCACAATGAAAAACTGTTTTTT,TRBV20-1,-,TRBJ1-4,many
CASSQTGTSGAQETQYF,TGCGCCAGCAGCCAAACTGGGACTAGCGGGGCCCAAGAGACCCAGTACTTC,TRBV4-1,TRBD2,TRBJ2-5,-
CASRSQGLDGYTF,TGTGCCAGCAGAAGCCAGGGGTTGGATGGCTACACCTTC,TRBV2,-,TRBJ1-2,many
CASSWGTGVMNTEAFF,TGTGCCAGCAGCTGGGGGACAGGGGTGATGAACACTGAAGCTTTCTTT,TRBV11-2,TRBD1,TRBJ1-1,many
CSVDREGRPYEQYF,TGCAGCGTTGATAGAGAGGGGAGGCCCTACGAGCAGTACTTC,TRBV29-1,-,TRBJ2-7,few
CGSSESVLMRGRETQYF,TGCGGCAGCAGTGAGTCGGTATTGATGCGGGGTCGAGAGACCCAGTACTTC,TRBV10-2,-,TRBJ2-5,-
CATRRQGFYEQYF,TGTGCCACCAGGAGACAGGGATTCTACGAGCAGTACTTC,TRBV15,TRBD1,TRBJ2-7,-
CASSQSKGNEQFF,TGTGCCAGCAGCCAATCTAAGGGCAATGAGCAGTTCTTC,TRBV3-1,-,TRBJ2-1,-
CASRGYLDIQYF,TGTGCCAGCAGGGGATATTTAGACATTCAGTACTTC,TRBV6-7,-,TRBJ2-4,-
CSAGLGGQETQYF,TGCAGTGCTGGACTCGGGGGGCAAGAGACCCAGTACTTC,TRBV20-1,TRBD2,TRBJ2-5,many
CATSRSIGQLNTEAFF,TGTGCCACCAGCAGGTCTATAGGACAGCTGAACACTGAAGCTTTCTTT,TRBV15,-,TRBJ1-1,many
CASSDQTVTNYGYTF,TGCGCCAGCAGCGACCAGACAGTGACTAACTATGGCTACACCTTC,TRBV5-1,-,TRBJ1-2,many
CSALRDRGYEQYF,TGCAGTGCCCTCCGGGACCGCGGCTACGAGCAGTACTTC,TRBV20-1,-,TRBJ2-7,-
CASTPGVMRGYTF,TGTGCCAGCACGCCGGGAGTTATGCGTGGCTACACCTTC,TRBV2,-,TRBJ1-2,-
CASSEVDPSSYNSPLHF,TGTGCCAGCAGTGAGGTAGATCCAAGCTCCTATAATTCACCCCTCCACTTT,TRBV6-1,-,TRBJ1-6,-
CASSRGLAGSQYQETQYF,TGTGCCAGCAGTAGGGGGCTAGCGGGAAGCCAGTACCAAGAGACCCAGTACTTC,TRBV6-1,TRBD2,TRBJ2-5,many
CASSLVVTSGASTHTGELFF,TGTGCCAGCAGCTTAGTAGTGACTAGCGGGGCCTCAACTCACACCGGGGAGCTGTTTTTT,TRBV11-1,TRBD2,TRBJ2-2,-
CATSAGTPETQYF,TGTGCCACCAGTGCCGGGACCCCAGAGACCCAGTACTTC,TRBV24-1,-,TRBJ2-5,-